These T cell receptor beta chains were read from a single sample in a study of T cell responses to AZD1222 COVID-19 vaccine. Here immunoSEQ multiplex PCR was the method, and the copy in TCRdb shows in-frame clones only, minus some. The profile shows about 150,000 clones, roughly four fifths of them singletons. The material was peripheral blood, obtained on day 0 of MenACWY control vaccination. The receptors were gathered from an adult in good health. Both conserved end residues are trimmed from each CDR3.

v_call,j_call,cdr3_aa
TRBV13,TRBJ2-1,ASSQGQGYNEQF
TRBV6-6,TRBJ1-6,ASSPERGQGFSPLH
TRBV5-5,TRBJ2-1,ASSPRQGLQGAPNEQF
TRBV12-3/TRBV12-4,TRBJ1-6,ASSWLLDSPLH
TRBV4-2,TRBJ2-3,ASSQSLGDFHYSTDTQY
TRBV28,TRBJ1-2,ASSSRYGYT
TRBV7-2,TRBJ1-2,ASSLVDRADYGYT
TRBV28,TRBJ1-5,ASSSGQGTQPQH
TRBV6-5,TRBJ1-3,ASSYSRGTGNTIY
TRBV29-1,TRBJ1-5,SVWAGEGQPQH
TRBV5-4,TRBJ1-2,ASSFGKNVQGAYGYT
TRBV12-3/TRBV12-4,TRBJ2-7,ASSLPGPEQY